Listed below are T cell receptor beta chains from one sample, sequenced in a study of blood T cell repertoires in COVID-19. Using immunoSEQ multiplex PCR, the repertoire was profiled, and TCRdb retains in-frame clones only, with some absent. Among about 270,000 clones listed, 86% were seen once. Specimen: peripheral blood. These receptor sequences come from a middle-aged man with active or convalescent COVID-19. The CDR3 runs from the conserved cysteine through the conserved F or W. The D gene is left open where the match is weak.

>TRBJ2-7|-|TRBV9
TGTGCCAGTGGTACAGGGTCTATCTACGAGCAGTACTTC
CASGTGSIYEQYF
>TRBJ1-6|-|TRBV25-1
TGTGCCAGCAGTGGGTGGACAGATCCTAATTCACCCCTCCACTTT
CASSGWTDPNSPLHF
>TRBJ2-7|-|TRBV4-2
TGTGCCAGCAGCCAAGACGGAGACAGATTCCTCTACGAGCAGTACTTC
CASSQDGDRFLYEQYF
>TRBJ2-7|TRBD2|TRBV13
TGTGCCAGCAGCGAAAGCGGGAGTATCTACGAGCAGTACTTC
CASSESGSIYEQYF
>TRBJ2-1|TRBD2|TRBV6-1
TGTGCCAGCAGTGTGTTAGCGGGAGGACTAGGGATCGATGAGCAGTTCTTC
CASSVLAGGLGIDEQFF
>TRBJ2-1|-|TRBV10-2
TGCGCCAGCAGTGAGTCAGGAGGGCTAGGCAATGAGCAGTTCTTC
CASSESGGLGNEQFF
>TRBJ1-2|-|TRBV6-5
TGTGCCAGCAGTTACGGGGGGGGATATGGCTACACCTTC
CASSYGGGYGYTF
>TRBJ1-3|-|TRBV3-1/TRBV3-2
TGTGCCAGCAAGGAGGGTACCTCTGGAAACACCATATATTTT
CASKEGTSGNTIYF
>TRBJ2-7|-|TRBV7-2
TGTGCCAGCAGCCCCCAGGGGGGACCCTACGAGCAGTACTTC
CASSPQGGPYEQYF
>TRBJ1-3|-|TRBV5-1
TGCGCCAGCAGCTTGTTGTCAGGAGGAAACACCATATATTTT
CASSLLSGGNTIYF
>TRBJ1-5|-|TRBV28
TGTGCCAGCAATCCCCGGTATAGCAATCAGCCCCAGCATTTT
CASNPRYSNQPQHF
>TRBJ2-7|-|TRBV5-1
TGCGCCAGCAGCTTGGGCAGGATGGGTTTAGAGCAGTACTTC
CASSLGRMGLEQYF
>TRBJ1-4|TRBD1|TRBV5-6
TGTGCCAGCAGTTCCCCACGACAGGGGGCCAGGAGTGAAAAACTGTTTTTT
CASSSPRQGARSEKLFF